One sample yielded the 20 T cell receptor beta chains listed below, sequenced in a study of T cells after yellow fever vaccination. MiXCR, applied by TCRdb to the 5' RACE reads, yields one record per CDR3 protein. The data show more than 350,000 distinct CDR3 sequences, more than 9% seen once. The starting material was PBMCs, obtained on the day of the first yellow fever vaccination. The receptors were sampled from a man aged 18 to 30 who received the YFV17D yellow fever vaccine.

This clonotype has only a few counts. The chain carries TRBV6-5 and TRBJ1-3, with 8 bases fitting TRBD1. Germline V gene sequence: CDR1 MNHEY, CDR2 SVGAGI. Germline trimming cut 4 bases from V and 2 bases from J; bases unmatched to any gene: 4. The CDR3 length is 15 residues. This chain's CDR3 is CASSSMTGAGNTIYF. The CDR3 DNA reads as TGTGCCAGCAGTTCTATGACAGGGGCTGGAAACACCATATATTTT.

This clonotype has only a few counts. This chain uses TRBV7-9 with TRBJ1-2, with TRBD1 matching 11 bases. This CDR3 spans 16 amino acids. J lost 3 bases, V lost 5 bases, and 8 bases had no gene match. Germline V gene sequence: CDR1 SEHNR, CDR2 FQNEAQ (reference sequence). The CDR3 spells CASSRTGGAVDYGYTF. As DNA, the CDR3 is TGTGCCAGCAGCCGGACAGGGGGCGCGGTAGACTATGGCTACACCTTC.

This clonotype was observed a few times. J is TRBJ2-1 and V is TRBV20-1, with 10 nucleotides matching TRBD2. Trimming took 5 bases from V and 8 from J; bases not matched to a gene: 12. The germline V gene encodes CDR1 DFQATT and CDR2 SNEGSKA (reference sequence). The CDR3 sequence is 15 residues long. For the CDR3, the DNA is TGCAGTGCTTCCGGAAGTAGCGGGGGGAGAGATGAGCAGTTCTTC. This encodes CSASGSSGGRDEQFF.

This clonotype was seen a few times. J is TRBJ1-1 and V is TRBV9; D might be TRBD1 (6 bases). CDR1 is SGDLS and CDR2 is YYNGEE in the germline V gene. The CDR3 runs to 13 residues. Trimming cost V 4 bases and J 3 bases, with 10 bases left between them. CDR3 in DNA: TGTGCCAGCAGCTTACAGGGTCACACTGAAGCTTTCTTT. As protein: CASSLQGHTEAFF.

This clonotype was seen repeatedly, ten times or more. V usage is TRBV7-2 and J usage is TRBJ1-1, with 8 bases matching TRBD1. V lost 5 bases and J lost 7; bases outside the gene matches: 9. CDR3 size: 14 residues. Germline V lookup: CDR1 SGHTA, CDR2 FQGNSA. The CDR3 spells CASSPSGTGLEAFF. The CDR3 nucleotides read TGTGCCAGCAGCCCGTCTGGGACAGGCCTTGAAGCTTTCTTT.

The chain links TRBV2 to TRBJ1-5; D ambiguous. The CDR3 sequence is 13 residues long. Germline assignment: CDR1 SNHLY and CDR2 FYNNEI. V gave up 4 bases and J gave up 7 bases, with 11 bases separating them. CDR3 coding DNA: TGTGCCAGCAGTGCTGCCCTTGACCAGCCCCAGCATTTT. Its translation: CASSAALDQPQHF.

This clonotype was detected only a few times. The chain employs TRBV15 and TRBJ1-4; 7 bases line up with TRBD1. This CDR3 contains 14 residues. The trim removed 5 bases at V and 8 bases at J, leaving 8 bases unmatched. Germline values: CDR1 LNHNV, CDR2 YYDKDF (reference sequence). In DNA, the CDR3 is TGTGCCACCAGCCGGGACAGCACATACGAAAAACTGTTTTTT. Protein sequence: CATSRDSTYEKLFF. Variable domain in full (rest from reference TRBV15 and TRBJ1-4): DAMVIQNPRYQVTQFGKPVTLSCSQTLNHNVMYWYQQKSSQAPKLLFHYYDKDFNNEADTPDNFQSRRPNTSFCFLDIRSPGLGDTAMYLCATSRDSTYEKLFFGSGTQLSVL.

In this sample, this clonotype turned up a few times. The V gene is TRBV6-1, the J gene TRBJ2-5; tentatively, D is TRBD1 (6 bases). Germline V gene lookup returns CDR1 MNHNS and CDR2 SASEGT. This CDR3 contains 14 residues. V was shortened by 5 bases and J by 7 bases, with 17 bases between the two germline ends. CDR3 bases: TGTGCCAGCAGTCCCTGGGGGCAGCGAGGGACCCAGTACTTC. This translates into CASSPWGQRGTQYF.

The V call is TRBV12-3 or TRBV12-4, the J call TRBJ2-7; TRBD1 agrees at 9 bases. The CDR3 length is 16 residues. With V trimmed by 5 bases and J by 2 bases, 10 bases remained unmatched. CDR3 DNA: TGTGCCAGCAGTCTCACAGGGGGCGGTGGTACCTACGAGCAGTACTTC. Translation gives CASSLTGGGGTYEQYF.

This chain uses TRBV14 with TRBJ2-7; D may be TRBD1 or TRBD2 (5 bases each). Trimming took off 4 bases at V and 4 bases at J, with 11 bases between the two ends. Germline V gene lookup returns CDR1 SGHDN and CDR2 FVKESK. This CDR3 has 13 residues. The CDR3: CASSPREFYEQYV. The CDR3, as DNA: TGTGCCAGCAGCCCCAGGGAGTTTTACGAGCAGTACGTC.

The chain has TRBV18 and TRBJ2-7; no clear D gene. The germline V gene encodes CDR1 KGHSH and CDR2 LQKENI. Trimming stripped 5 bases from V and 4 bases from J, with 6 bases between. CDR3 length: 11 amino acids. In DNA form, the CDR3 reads TGTGCCAGCTCAAGGGAATACGAGCAGTACTTC. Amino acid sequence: CASSREYEQYF.

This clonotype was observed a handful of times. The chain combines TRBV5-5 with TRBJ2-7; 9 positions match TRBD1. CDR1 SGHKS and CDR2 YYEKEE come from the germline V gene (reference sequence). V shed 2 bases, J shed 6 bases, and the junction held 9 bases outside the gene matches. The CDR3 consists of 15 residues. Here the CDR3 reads CASSFFPGQGGEQYV. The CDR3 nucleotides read TGTGCCAGCAGCTTCTTCCCGGGACAGGGTGGCGAGCAGTACGTC.

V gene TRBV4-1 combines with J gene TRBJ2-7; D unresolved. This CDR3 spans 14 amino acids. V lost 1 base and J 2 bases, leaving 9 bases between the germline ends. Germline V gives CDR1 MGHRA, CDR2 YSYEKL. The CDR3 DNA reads TGCGCCAGCAGCCAAGGGCCGGAGACCTACGAGCAGTACTTC. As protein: CASSQGPETYEQYF.

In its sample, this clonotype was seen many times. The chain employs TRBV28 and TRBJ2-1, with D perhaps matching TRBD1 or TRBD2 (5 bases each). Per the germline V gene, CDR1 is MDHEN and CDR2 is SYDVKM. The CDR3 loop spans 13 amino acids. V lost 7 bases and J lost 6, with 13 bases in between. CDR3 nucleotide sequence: TGTGCCAGCACCTGGGGGTTTATCAATGAGCAGTTCTTC. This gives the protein CASTWGFINEQFF. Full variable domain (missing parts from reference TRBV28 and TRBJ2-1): DVKVTQSSRYLVKRTGEKVFLECVQDMDHENMFWYRQDPGLGLRLIYFSYDVKMKEKGDIPEGYSVSREKKERFSLILESASTNQTSMYLCASTWGFINEQFFGPGTRLTVL.

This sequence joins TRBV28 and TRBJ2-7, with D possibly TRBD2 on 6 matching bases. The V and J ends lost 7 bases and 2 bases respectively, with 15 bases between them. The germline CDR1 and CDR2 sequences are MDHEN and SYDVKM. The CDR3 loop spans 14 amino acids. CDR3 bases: TGTGCCAGCACTAAAGTCTGCGGGACCTACGAGCAGTACGTC. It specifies CASTKVCGTYEQYV.

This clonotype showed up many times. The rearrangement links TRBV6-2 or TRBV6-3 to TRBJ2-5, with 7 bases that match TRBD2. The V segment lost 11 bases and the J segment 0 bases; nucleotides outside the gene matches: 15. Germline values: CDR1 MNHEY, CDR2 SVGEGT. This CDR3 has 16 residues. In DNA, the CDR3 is TGTGCCGCCAACCGGGGGGTAGCGGCGTACCAAGAGACCCAGTACTTC. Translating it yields CAANRGVAAYQETQYF.

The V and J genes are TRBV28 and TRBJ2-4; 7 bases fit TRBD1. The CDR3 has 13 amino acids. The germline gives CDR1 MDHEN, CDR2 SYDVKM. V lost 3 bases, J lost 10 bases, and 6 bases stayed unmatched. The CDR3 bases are TGTGCCAGCAGTTTCGTGACAGGGAAGATTCAGTACTTC. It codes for CASSFVTGKIQYF.

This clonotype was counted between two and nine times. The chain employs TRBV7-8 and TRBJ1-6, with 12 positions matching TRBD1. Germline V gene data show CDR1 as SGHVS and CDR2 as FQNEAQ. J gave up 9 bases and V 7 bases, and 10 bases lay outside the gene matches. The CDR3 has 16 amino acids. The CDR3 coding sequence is TGTGCCAGCACACCCTCGGGACAGGGGGCCTCTTCACCCCTCCACTTT. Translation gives CASTPSGQGASSPLHF. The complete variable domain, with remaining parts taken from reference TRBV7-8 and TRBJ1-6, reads GAGVSQSPRYKVAKRGQDVALRCDPISGHVSLFWYQQALGQGPEFLTYFQNEAQLDKSGLPSDRFFAERPEGSVSTLKIQRTQQEDSAVYLCASTPSGQGASSPLHFGNGTRLTVT.

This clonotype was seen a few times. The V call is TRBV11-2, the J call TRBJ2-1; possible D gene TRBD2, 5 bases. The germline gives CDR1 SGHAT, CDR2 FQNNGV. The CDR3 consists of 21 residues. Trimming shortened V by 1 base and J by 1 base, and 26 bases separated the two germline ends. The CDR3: CASSLVVWSGGPDRSYNEQFF. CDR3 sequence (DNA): TGTGCCAGCAGCTTAGTTGTGTGGTCGGGCGGGCCTGATAGGTCCTACAATGAGCAGTTCTTC. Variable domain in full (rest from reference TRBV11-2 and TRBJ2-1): EAGVAQSPRYKIIEKRQSVAFWCNPISGHATLYWYQQILGQGPKLLIQFQNNGVVDDSQLPKDRFSAERLKGVDSTLKIQPAKLEDSAVYLCASSLVVWSGGPDRSYNEQFFGPGTRLTVL.

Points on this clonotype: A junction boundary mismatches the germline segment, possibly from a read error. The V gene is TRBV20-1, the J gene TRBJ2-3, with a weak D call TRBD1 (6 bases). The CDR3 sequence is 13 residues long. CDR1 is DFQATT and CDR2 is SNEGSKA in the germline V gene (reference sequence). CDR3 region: CSASVGAGDTPYF. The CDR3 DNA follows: TGCAGTGCTAGTGTGGGGGCTGGGGATACGCCGTATTTT.